The clone carrying this T cell receptor (beta chain) was counted between two and nine times. This record comes from a study of OX40 agonist ivuxolimab in advanced cancers. Germline V CDR1 and CDR2: LNHDA, SQIVND (reference sequence). The V end was cut by 7 bases, the J end by 9 bases, with 16 bases between. This CDR3 is built from 14 residues. Only in-frame clones appear in the TCRdb table, and some are missing; sequencing was by immunoSEQ multiplex PCR. This table holds approximately 31,000 clones, 88% found once. The material was CD4+ or CD8+ T cells sorted from blood, obtained in a trial of the OX40 agonist ivuxolimab. The rearrangement uses TRBV19 and TRBJ1-6; tentatively, D is TRBD1 (6 bases). The clonotype comes from an adult with an advanced solid tumor such as melanoma, head and neck, liver or kidney cancer. The CDR3 protein is CASTHRVESSPLHF. The DNA of the CDR3 is TGTGCCAGTACCCACAGGGTGGAGAGTTCACCCCTCCACTTT.